These T cell receptor beta chains were read from a single sample in a study of early T cells in non-severe SARS-CoV-2 infection. MiXCR, run by TCRdb on the 5' RACE reads, gives a single entry per CDR3 protein. This sample yields 90,000 or so distinct CDR3 sequences, of which more than 13% are seen a single time; roughly 6% belongs to the top ten. Source material: whole blood. The receptors were gathered from an adult who was a healthcare worker with PCR-confirmed SARS-CoV-2 infection or an uninfected control (not recorded which). CDR3s include the opening cysteine and the closing phenylalanine or tryptophan. The D gene is left open where the match is weak. Some rows have no size entry. The others give once, few or many, or a class for an expanded clone.

D,size,J,V,length,DNA,CDR3
NA,few,TRBJ2-3,TRBV18,14,TGTGCCAGCTCACCAGGCAGGGTGCCAGATACGCAGTATTTT,CASSPGRVPDTQYF
TRBD2,many,TRBJ2-1,TRBV28,16,TGTGCCACACGCGGAATACTAGCGGGTGGTCTAGATGAGCAGTTCTTC,CATRGILAGGLDEQFF
TRBD1,many,TRBJ2-3,TRBV4-1,16,TGCGCCAGCAGCCCGATGACAGGGCGTGGCACAGATACGCAGTATTTT,CASSPMTGRGTDTQYF
TRBD2,NA,TRBJ2-7,TRBV20-1,14,TGCAGTGCTCGACTAGCGGGAGTCCGCTACGAGCAGTACTTC,CSARLAGVRYEQYF
TRBD1,many,TRBJ1-2,TRBV28,15,TGTGCCAGCAGTGGGGGCCAGGGGGCGAACTATGGCTACACCTTC,CASSGGQGANYGYTF
NA,few,TRBJ2-5,TRBV5-1,14,TGCGCCAGCAGCCTCGGACAGATCCAAGAGACCCAGTACTTC,CASSLGQIQETQYF
TRBD1,many,TRBJ2-7,TRBV28,16,TGTGCCAGCAGTTCTTTCGGCCGGGACAGACCCTACGAGCAGTACTTC,CASSSFGRDRPYEQYF
NA,NA,TRBJ2-3,TRBV7-3,13,TGTGCCAGCAGCTTAACGGGAACAGATACGCAGTATTTT,CASSLTGTDTQYF
NA,many,TRBJ1-1,TRBV7-2,13,TGTGCCAGCAGCTTACTGGGAAGGAGTGAAGCTTTCTTT,CASSLLGRSEAFF
NA,NA,TRBJ1-4,TRBV12-3/TRBV12-4,13,TGTGCCAGCAGTTTTGGCGTAGACAGAAAACTGTTTTTT,CASSFGVDRKLFF
NA,many,TRBJ2-7,TRBV20-1,14,TGCAGTGTAGGCAGGGGATTAAGCTCCTACGAGCAGTACTTC,CSVGRGLSSYEQYF
TRBD2,few,TRBJ2-1,TRBV29-1,16,TGCAGCGTTGAAGATCTTTCCAGCGGGAGGTTACATGAGCAGTTCTTC,CSVEDLSSGRLHEQFF
NA,NA,TRBJ1-1,TRBV7-9,11,TGTGCCAGCAGCCCGAGGCAAGAAGCTTTCTTT,CASSPRQEAFF
NA,many,TRBJ1-1,TRBV7-8,13,TGTGCCAGCAGCCGTAGACGGGACACTGAAGCTTTCTTT,CASSRRRDTEAFF
NA,many,TRBJ2-5,TRBV14,13,TGTGCCAGCAGCCAAACCTTTCATACGGCCCAGTACTTC,CASSQTFHTAQYF
NA,few,TRBJ2-1,TRBV12-3/TRBV12-4,15,TGTGCCAGCAGTTCCTTGCGGGACACGTTTCGGGAGCAGTTCTTC,CASSSLRDTFREQFF
NA,NA,TRBJ1-2,TRBV20-1,11,TGCAGTGCTAGAGGTCCAATGGGCTACACCTTC,CSARGPMGYTF
NA,NA,TRBJ2-2,TRBV28,15,TGTGCCAGCAGTTTTTTGATCTTTAACACCGGGGAGCTGTTTTTT,CASSFLIFNTGELFF
NA,NA,TRBJ2-7,TRBV6-6,13,TGTGCCAGCATTGGAGACGTCATTTACGAGCAGTACTTC,CASIGDVIYEQYF
NA,medium-sized,TRBJ2-7,TRBV2,11,TGTGCCAGCAGTTCCCGTTACGAGCAGTACTTC,CASSSRYEQYF
NA,few,TRBJ2-3,TRBV20-1,12,TGCAGTGCTAGTATGGGCACAGATACGCAGTATTTT,CSASMGTDTQYF
NA,NA,TRBJ2-7,TRBV12-3/TRBV12-4,13,TGTGCCAGCAGTTTCAGGGCTATCCACGAGCAGTACTTC,CASSFRAIHEQYF
TRBD2,NA,TRBJ2-7,TRBV11-2,16,TGTGCCAGCAGCTTAGGTCCTAGCGGGAGAGGCTACGAGCAGTACTTC,CASSLGPSGRGYEQYF
TRBD2,NA,TRBJ2-3,TRBV7-9,15,TGTGCCAGCAGCTCCGGCGGACTAGCGGCAACCTCGCAGTATTTT,CASSSGGLAATSQYF